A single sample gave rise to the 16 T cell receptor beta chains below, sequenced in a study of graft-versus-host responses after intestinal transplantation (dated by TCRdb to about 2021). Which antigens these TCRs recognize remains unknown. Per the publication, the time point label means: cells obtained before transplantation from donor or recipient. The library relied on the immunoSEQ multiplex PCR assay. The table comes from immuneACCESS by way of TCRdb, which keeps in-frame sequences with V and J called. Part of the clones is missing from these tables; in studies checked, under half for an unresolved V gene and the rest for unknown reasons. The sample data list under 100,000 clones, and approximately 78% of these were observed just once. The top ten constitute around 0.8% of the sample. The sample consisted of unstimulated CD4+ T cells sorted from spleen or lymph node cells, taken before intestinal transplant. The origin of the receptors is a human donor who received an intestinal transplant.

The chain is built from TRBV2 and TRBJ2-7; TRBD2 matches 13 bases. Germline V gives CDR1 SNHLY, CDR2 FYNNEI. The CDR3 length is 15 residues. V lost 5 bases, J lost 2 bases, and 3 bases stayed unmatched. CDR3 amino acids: CASSRTSGGAYEQYF. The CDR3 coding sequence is TGTGCCAGCAGTCGAACTAGCGGGGGGGCCTACGAGCAGTACTTC.

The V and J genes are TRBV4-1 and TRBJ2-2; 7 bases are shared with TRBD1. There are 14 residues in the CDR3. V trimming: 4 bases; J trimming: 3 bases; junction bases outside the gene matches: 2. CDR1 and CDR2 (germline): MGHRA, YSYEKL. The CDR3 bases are TGCGCCAGCAGCCGGGACAGCTACACCGGGGAGCTGTTTTTT. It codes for CASSRDSYTGELFF.

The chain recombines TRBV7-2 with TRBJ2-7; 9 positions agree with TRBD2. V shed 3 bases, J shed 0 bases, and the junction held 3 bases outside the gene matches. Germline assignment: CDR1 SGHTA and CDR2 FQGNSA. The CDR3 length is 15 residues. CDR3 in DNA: TGTGCCAGCAGCTTTTCTAGCGGGAACTCCTACGAGCAGTACTTC. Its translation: CASSFSSGNSYEQYF.

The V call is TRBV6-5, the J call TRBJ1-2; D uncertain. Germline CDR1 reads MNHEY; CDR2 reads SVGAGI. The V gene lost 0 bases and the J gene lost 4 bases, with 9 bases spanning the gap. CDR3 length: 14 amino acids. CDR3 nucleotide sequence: TGTGCCAGCAGTTACTCGGGCCGTAGCTATGGCTACACCTTC. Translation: CASSYSGRSYGYTF.

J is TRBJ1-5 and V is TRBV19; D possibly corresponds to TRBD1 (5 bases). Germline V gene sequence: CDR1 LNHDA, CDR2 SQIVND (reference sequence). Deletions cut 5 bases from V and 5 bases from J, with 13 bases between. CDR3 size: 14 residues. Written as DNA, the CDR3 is TGTGCCAGTAGTCTTGGGACGGGGGATCAGCCCCAGCATTTT. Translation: CASSLGTGDQPQHF.

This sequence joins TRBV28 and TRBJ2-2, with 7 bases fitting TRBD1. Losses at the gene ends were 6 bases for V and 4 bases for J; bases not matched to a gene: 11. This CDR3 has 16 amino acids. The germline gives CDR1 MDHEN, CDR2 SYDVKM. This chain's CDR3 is CASRLGQPEFTGELFF. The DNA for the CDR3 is TGTGCCAGCAGACTGGGACAGCCAGAATTCACCGGGGAGCTGTTTTTT.

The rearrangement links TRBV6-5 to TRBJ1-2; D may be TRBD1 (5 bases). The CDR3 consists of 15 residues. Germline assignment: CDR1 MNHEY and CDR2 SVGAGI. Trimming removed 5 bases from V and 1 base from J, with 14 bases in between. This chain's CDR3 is CASSPIRGNNYGYTF. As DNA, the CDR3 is TGTGCCAGCAGTCCCATCCGGGGGAATAACTATGGCTACACCTTC.

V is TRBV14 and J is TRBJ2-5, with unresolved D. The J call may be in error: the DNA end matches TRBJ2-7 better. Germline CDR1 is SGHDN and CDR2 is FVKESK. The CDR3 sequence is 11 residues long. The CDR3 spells CASSARYEQYF. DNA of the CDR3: TGTGCCAGCAGCGCCCGCTACGAGCAGTACTTC.

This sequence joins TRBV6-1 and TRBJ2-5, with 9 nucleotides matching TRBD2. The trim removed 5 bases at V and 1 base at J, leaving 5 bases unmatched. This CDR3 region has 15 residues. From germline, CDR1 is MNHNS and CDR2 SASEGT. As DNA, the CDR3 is TGTGCCAGCAGTCGAGCGGGGGGCCTCCAAGAGACCCAGTACTTC. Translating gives CASSRAGGLQETQYF.

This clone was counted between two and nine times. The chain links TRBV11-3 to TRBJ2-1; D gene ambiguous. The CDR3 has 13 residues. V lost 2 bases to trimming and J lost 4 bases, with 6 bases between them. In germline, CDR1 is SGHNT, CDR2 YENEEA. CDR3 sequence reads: CASSLNSYNEQFF. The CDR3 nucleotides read TGTGCCAGCAGCTTAAATAGTTACAATGAGCAGTTCTTC.

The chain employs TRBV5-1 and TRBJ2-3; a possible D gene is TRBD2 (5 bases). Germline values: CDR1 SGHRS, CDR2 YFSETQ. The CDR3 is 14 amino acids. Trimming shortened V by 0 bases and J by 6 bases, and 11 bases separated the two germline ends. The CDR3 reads CASSLGLTFDTQYF. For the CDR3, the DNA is TGCGCCAGCAGCTTGGGACTAACTTTCGATACGCAGTATTTT.

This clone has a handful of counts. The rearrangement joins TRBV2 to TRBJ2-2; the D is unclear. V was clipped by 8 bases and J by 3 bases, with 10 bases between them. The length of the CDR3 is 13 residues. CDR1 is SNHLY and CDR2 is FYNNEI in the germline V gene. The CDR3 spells CASSSGDTGELFF. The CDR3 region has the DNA TGTGCCAGCTCATCCGGAGACACCGGGGAGCTGTTTTTT.

The CDR3 spells CASSLRGQVATNEKLFF. DNA for the CDR3: TGTGCCAGCAGCTTGAGGGGACAGGTTGCAACTAATGAAAAACTGTTTTTT. This sequence joins TRBV5-4 and TRBJ1-4; 8 bases are a match to TRBD1. This CDR3 has 17 amino acids. V dropped 1 base and J dropped 0; count of bases not matched to a gene: 5. Germline V gene data show CDR1 as SGHNT and CDR2 as YYREEE (reference sequence).

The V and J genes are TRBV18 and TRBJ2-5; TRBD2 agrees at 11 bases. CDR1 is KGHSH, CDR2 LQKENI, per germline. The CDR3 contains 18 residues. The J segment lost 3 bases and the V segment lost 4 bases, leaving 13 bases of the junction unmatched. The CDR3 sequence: CASSRQTVAGGPEETQYF. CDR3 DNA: TGTGCCAGCTCACGGCAAACGGTAGCGGGAGGGCCTGAAGAGACCCAGTACTTC.

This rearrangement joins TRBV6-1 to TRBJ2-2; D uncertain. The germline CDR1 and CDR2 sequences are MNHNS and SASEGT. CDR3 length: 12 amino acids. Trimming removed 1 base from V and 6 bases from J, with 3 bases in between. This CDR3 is CASSEGPGELFF. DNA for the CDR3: TGTGCCAGCAGTGAAGGGCCCGGGGAGCTGTTTTTT.

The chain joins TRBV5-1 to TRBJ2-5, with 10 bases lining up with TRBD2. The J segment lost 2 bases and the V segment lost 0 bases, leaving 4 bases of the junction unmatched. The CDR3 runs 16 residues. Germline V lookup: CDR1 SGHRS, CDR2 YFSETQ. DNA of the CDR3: TGCGCCAGCAGCTTGGGGGTTAGCGGGAGGCAAGAGACCCAGTACTTC. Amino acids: CASSLGVSGRQETQYF.